These T cell receptor beta chains were read from a single sample in a study of cytomegalovirus exposure and HLA in healthy donors. Here immunoSEQ multiplex PCR was the method, and the copy in TCRdb shows in-frame clones only, minus some. The sample has under 150,000 clones, approximately 80% seen once. The source material was PBMCs. All receptors come from a female donor in good health and CMV-seropositive. Both conserved end residues are part of each CDR3. Fields, in order: CDR3 protein, CDR3 DNA, D gene, J gene, V gene, clone size. A D gene is named only where the DNA matches it firmly. Clone size, where shown, is once, few, many, or a class for clones that have expanded.

CDR3 protein: CSARDRGDYTF; CDR3 DNA: TGCAGTGCTCGGGACAGGGGAGACTACACCTTC; D gene: TRBD1; J gene: TRBJ1-2; V gene: TRBV20-1; clone size: .
CDR3 protein: CASSEARLAGAEEQFF; CDR3 DNA: TGTGCCAGCAGTGAAGCGAGACTAGCGGGAGCGGAGGAGCAGTTCTTC; D gene: TRBD2; J gene: TRBJ2-1; V gene: TRBV2; clone size: few
CDR3 protein: CASSWPSGGDTDTQYF; CDR3 DNA: TGTGCCAGCAGCTGGCCTAGCGGGGGGGACACAGATACGCAGTATTTT; D gene: TRBD2; J gene: TRBJ2-3; V gene: TRBV7-9; clone size: .
CDR3 protein: CAIRGSGGDETQYF; CDR3 DNA: TGTGCCATCAGAGGTAGCGGAGGCGACGAGACCCAGTACTTC; D gene: .; J gene: TRBJ2-5; V gene: TRBV10-3; clone size: .
CDR3 protein: CAWTGLAGEREVYEQYF; CDR3 DNA: TGTGCCTGGACGGGACTAGCGGGAGAGCGGGAGGTATACGAGCAGTACTTC; D gene: TRBD2; J gene: TRBJ2-7; V gene: TRBV30; clone size: .
CDR3 protein: CASVWQGAVGELFF; CDR3 DNA: TGTGCCAGCGTTTGGCAGGGGGCTGTCGGGGAGCTGTTTTTT; D gene: TRBD1; J gene: TRBJ2-2; V gene: TRBV2; clone size: .
CDR3 protein: CASSIGNRVGSPLHF; CDR3 DNA: TGTGCCAGTAGTATTGGGAACAGGGTCGGCTCACCCCTCCACTTT; D gene: .; J gene: TRBJ1-6; V gene: TRBV19; clone size: .
CDR3 protein: CASSMIQGGQPQHF; CDR3 DNA: TGTGCCAGTAGTATGATTCAGGGCGGACAGCCCCAGCATTTT; D gene: .; J gene: TRBJ1-5; V gene: TRBV19; clone size: .
CDR3 protein: CASSPGLLAEETQYF; CDR3 DNA: TGTGCCAGCAGCCCAGGACTACTAGCGGAAGAGACCCAGTACTTC; D gene: TRBD2; J gene: TRBJ2-5; V gene: TRBV5-4; clone size: .
CDR3 protein: CASSDGLARADTQYF; CDR3 DNA: TGTGCCAGCAGCGATGGACTAGCGCGTGCAGATACGCAGTATTTT; D gene: TRBD2; J gene: TRBJ2-3; V gene: TRBV11-2; clone size: .
CDR3 protein: CASSEATSGGYEQYF; CDR3 DNA: TGTGCCAGCAGTGAAGCTACTAGCGGGGGATACGAGCAGTACTTC; D gene: TRBD2; J gene: TRBJ2-7; V gene: TRBV6-1; clone size: .
CDR3 protein: CASSLEGGTVGYTF; CDR3 DNA: TGTGCCAGCAGTTTGGAGGGCGGGACGGTGGGCTACACCTTC; D gene: .; J gene: TRBJ1-2; V gene: TRBV28; clone size: few
CDR3 protein: CASSAELAENTGELFF; CDR3 DNA: TGTGCCAGCAGCGCGGAACTAGCCGAGAACACCGGGGAGCTGTTTTTT; D gene: .; J gene: TRBJ2-2; V gene: TRBV5-4; clone size: .
CDR3 protein: CAWSVLAGAETQYF; CDR3 DNA: TGTGCCTGGAGTGTACTAGCGGGGGCAGAGACCCAGTACTTC; D gene: TRBD2; J gene: TRBJ2-5; V gene: TRBV30; clone size: few
CDR3 protein: CASSITSSSGNTIYF; CDR3 DNA: TGTGCCAGTAGTATTACTTCTAGCTCTGGAAACACCATATATTTT; D gene: .; J gene: TRBJ1-3; V gene: TRBV19; clone size: .
CDR3 protein: CATRTGGGGIYGYTF; CDR3 DNA: TGTGCCACCCGGACAGGGGGAGGGGGGATATATGGCTACACCTTC; D gene: TRBD1; J gene: TRBJ1-2; V gene: TRBV27; clone size: .
CDR3 protein: CASSFGQGPRVRFSPLHF; CDR3 DNA: TGTGCCAGCAGCTTCGGACAGGGGCCCCGGGTTCGATTTTCACCCCTCCACTTT; D gene: TRBD1; J gene: TRBJ1-6; V gene: TRBV5-8; clone size: .
CDR3 protein: CASRNTGGAGELFF; CDR3 DNA: TGTGCCAGCAGGAATACGGGGGGGGCCGGGGAGCTGTTTTTT; D gene: TRBD2; J gene: TRBJ2-2; V gene: TRBV28; clone size: .
CDR3 protein: CASSLLVASGGYNEQFF; CDR3 DNA: TGTGCCAGCAGCTTATTGGTTGCTAGCGGGGGGTACAATGAGCAGTTCTTC; D gene: TRBD2; J gene: TRBJ2-1; V gene: TRBV5-4; clone size: .
CDR3 protein: CATSRDQTGTADSPRRYF; CDR3 DNA: TGTGCCACCAGCAGAGATCAGACCGGGACAGCCGACTCGCCGCGCCGGTACTTC; D gene: TRBD1; J gene: TRBJ2-7; V gene: TRBV15; clone size: .
CDR3 protein: CASSSDRGLFGYTF; CDR3 DNA: TGTGCCAGCAGCTCAGACAGGGGTCTTTTTGGCTACACCTTC; D gene: TRBD1; J gene: TRBJ1-2; V gene: TRBV7-6; clone size: .
CDR3 protein: CASSLSLRGETSTDTQYF; CDR3 DNA: .; D gene: .; J gene: TRBJ2-3; V gene: TRBV27; clone size: .
CDR3 protein: CASSFQGSNQPQHF; CDR3 DNA: TGTGCCAGCAGCTTCCAGGGGAGCAATCAGCCCCAGCATTTT; D gene: .; J gene: TRBJ1-5; V gene: TRBV5-4; clone size: .
CDR3 protein: CAISESGREAEAFF; CDR3 DNA: TGTGCCATCAGTGAGTCGGGAAGGGAGGCTGAAGCTTTCTTT; D gene: .; J gene: TRBJ1-1; V gene: TRBV10-3; clone size: .
CDR3 protein: CSVDPGDYGYTF; CDR3 DNA: TGCAGCGTTGACCCAGGGGACTATGGCTACACCTTC; D gene: .; J gene: TRBJ1-2; V gene: TRBV29-1; clone size: .
CDR3 protein: CASSEQDRVNTEAFF; CDR3 DNA: TGTGCCAGCAGTGAACAGGACAGGGTGAACACTGAAGCTTTCTTT; D gene: TRBD1; J gene: TRBJ1-1; V gene: TRBV25-1; clone size: .
CDR3 protein: CSVEEGAAYEQYF; CDR3 DNA: TGCAGCGTTGAAGAGGGGGCTGCCTACGAGCAGTACTTC; D gene: .; J gene: TRBJ2-7; V gene: TRBV29-1; clone size: .
CDR3 protein: CASSFSPGSNTEAFF; CDR3 DNA: TGTGCCAGCAGCTTTAGTCCCGGGTCGAACACTGAAGCTTTCTTT; D gene: .; J gene: TRBJ1-1; V gene: TRBV7-8; clone size: .
CDR3 protein: CASRLAGGTDTQYF; CDR3 DNA: TGTGCCAGCAGACTAGCGGGAGGTACAGATACGCAGTATTTT; D gene: TRBD2; J gene: TRBJ2-3; V gene: TRBV2; clone size: .
CDR3 protein: CASSLTVSGANVLTF; CDR3 DNA: TGCGCCAGCAGCTTGACAGTCTCTGGGGCCAACGTCCTGACTTTC; D gene: .; J gene: TRBJ2-6; V gene: TRBV5-1; clone size: .
CDR3 protein: CASSKGAIAEPYEQYF; CDR3 DNA: TGTGCCAGCAGCAAAGGGGCCATAGCGGAACCCTACGAGCAGTACTTC; D gene: .; J gene: TRBJ2-7; V gene: TRBV21-1; clone size: .
CDR3 protein: CASSHGGTSGIGETQYF; CDR3 DNA: TGTGCCAGTAGCCATGGGGGGACTAGCGGGATTGGGGAGACCCAGTACTTC; D gene: TRBD2; J gene: TRBJ2-5; V gene: TRBV19; clone size: once
CDR3 protein: CAWTGQSGSPLHF; CDR3 DNA: TGTGCCTGGACAGGACAGTCGGGATCACCCCTCCACTTT; D gene: .; J gene: TRBJ1-6; V gene: TRBV30; clone size: .
CDR3 protein: CASSVSRNQPQHF; CDR3 DNA: TGTGCCAGTAGTGTATCCCGCAATCAGCCCCAGCATTTT; D gene: .; J gene: TRBJ1-5; V gene: TRBV19; clone size: .
CDR3 protein: CASRLNTEAFF; CDR3 DNA: TGTGCCAGCCGTCTTAACACTGAAGCTTTCTTT; D gene: .; J gene: TRBJ1-1; V gene: TRBV6-1; clone size: .
CDR3 protein: CASSGNSLDEQFF; CDR3 DNA: TGCGCCAGCAGTGGGAACAGCCTCGATGAGCAGTTCTTC; D gene: .; J gene: TRBJ2-1; V gene: TRBV10-1; clone size: few
CDR3 protein: CASSHDRNYGYTF; CDR3 DNA: TGTGCCAGCAGCCACGACAGAAACTATGGCTACACCTTC; D gene: .; J gene: TRBJ1-2; V gene: TRBV7-8; clone size: .
CDR3 protein: CASSVAAGYEQYF; CDR3 DNA: TGTGCCAGCAGCGTAGCTGCGGGGTACGAGCAGTACTTC; D gene: .; J gene: TRBJ2-7; V gene: TRBV9; clone size: .
CDR3 protein: CRALRAYEQYF; CDR3 DNA: TGCAGGGCTCTCCGTGCCTACGAGCAGTACTTC; D gene: .; J gene: TRBJ2-7; V gene: TRBV20-1; clone size: .
CDR3 protein: CATKEGGPHEGGYTF; CDR3 DNA: TGTGCCACCAAGGAAGGGGGCCCTCACGAAGGTGGCTACACCTTC; D gene: TRBD1; J gene: TRBJ1-2; V gene: TRBV15; clone size: once
CDR3 protein: CASSFPTRTDTIYF; CDR3 DNA: TGTGCCAGTAGTTTCCCGACACGAACGGACACCATATATTTT; D gene: .; J gene: TRBJ1-3; V gene: TRBV19; clone size: .
CDR3 protein: CASREPNNEQYF; CDR3 DNA: TGTGCCAGCAGGGAGCCAAACAACGAGCAGTACTTC; D gene: .; J gene: TRBJ2-7; V gene: TRBV2; clone size: .
CDR3 protein: CASSQGARGIPHEQYF; CDR3 DNA: TGTGCCAGCAGCCAAGGGGCCAGGGGAATACCCCACGAGCAGTACTTC; D gene: .; J gene: TRBJ2-7; V gene: TRBV14; clone size: .
CDR3 protein: CAISESMGGQTEAFF; CDR3 DNA: TGTGCCATCAGTGAGTCGATGGGGGGGCAAACTGAAGCTTTCTTT; D gene: .; J gene: TRBJ1-1; V gene: TRBV10-3; clone size: .
CDR3 protein: CASSSRARAQETQYF; CDR3 DNA: TGTGCCAGCAGCTCCCGGGCGAGGGCCCAAGAGACCCAGTACTTC; D gene: .; J gene: TRBJ2-5; V gene: TRBV5-6; clone size: .